This T cell receptor (beta chain) comes out of a study of cytomegalovirus exposure and HLA in healthy donors. With respect to this clone: Its cognate antigen is unknown.

Losses at the gene ends were 4 bases for V and 8 bases for J; bases not matched to a gene: 16. This CDR3 contains 17 residues. Germline V gene sequence: CDR1 SGHVS, CDR2 FQNEAQ. The PCR contained 60 Vbeta and 13 Jbeta primers. Data came from immunoSEQ multiplex PCR; TCRdb stores just in-frame clones and leaves some out. The table has 100,000 to 150,000 clones, just over 75% seen once. Regarding the study as a whole: It was 164 TCR beta chains that were listed as cytomegalovirus-associated. In a later analysis, an Asian-associated ancestry cluster reportedly showed fewer N-insertions than the approximately 660-donor mean.

Material for sequencing was PBMCs. The rearrangement joins TRBV7-8 to TRBJ2-1, with 8 bases lining up with TRBD2. The sequence came from a woman between 45 and 60 years old in good health and CMV-seronegative. CDR3 bases: TGTGCCAGCAGCTCGTGGGTAGCGGGGACCCCCGGGGATGAGCAGTTCTTC. Translated, it gives CASSSWVAGTPGDEQFF.